This entry describes one TCR beta chain. This clone has only a few counts. Its antigen has not been determined. No much larger clonotype is one base removed from it; base qualities were not supplied. Inclusion was restricted to participants for whom at least one PBMC sample before ART initiation and at least two post-ART samples were available. Treatment was received in the United States of America by all participants with HIV. Before DNA extraction, cryopreserved samples containing about 1-11 million PBMC were thawed and washed. At the time of the earliest PBMC sample, participants with HIV were aged between about 20 and 60 years. PBMC samples were contributed by each participant from 1-4 timepoints before ART initiation and 2-8 timepoints after ART initiation, with a median of 7 samples. For every participant, serial HIV viral load, CD4+ T-cell count, ART history and demographic data were obtained. Using a Qiagen kit on a QIAcube, genomic DNA was extracted from unsorted PBMC, with samples processed in batches of 12.

The data stem from a study of long-term antiretroviral therapy in people with HIV (dated by TCRdb to the early 2020s). Notes on the research overall: The earliest samples were collected about a decade before the 2015 WHO recommendation for immediate ART, when ART was typically delayed until CD4 counts fell. A total of 150 to 200 cryopreserved PBMC samples were contributed to the cohort by 30 adults with confirmed HIV infection, with samples collected serially over a mean of about 6 years (range 1-12). No cross-contamination during QIAcube processing turned up in test extractions that ran a monoclonal T-cell line alongside about 35 polyclonal samples. A retrospective serial study tested whether ART initiation and durable HIV suppression were associated with changes in peripheral blood TRB repertoire composition and diversity. Of the roughly 30 participants with HIV, roughly twelve were female. Study-level results and caveats: Inferences about post-ART repertoire changes were limited because no data were available on ART adherence, viral resistance or therapy changes. At every time point, the repertoire was dominated by expanded TRB clones first identified before ART initiation, although this dominance fluctuated and, in many PLHIV, declined after ART. Starting ART was linked to a significant rise in TRB diversity, yet even with long-term ART the diversity remained significantly lower than in transplant donor controls. Samples dated from the mid-2000s to the late 2010s, and the ART regimens used may be less effective than current ones. Limited PBMC availability meant only the TCR beta chain was sequenced, without alpha chain pairing. Because pre-ART samples had limited cell numbers, unsorted PBMC were profiled rather than sorted CD4+ and CD8+ T cells. CDR3 length ranges in HIV repertoires were narrower than in controls, and network structure suggested an antigen-experienced repertoire with only a slight naive shift after ART.

From the cysteine through the phenylalanine, the CDR3 covers 15 amino acids. The DNA shown is the 45-base CDR3, in frame from base 1. Reading the germline V gene gives CDR1 SNHLY and CDR2 FYNNEI. V lost 7 bases and J lost 1 base; the stretch between them is 17 bases long. The immunoSEQ hsTCRB v3.0 assay was used at survey level resolution to sequence the TRB variable region. A depth of roughly 35,000-50,000 T-cell genomes per sample was targeted for TRB sequencing. TRB libraries were pooled and sequenced on an Illumina MiSeq using a v3 150-cycle kit. Per the authors' processing: Repertoire analysis ran in R within a reproducible Nextflow workflow covering QC, data transformation and analysis. LymphoSeq2, an R package for AIRR-Seq data exploration, was used to implement custom analyses. A handful of samples that yielded fewer than 5000 total TRB sequences were excluded, so that around 190 HIV repertoires were analyzed. Of the approximately 190 retained HIV repertoires, about 61 were collected before and approximately 130 after ART initiation. Repertoires were downsampled to 5000 TRB nucleotide sequences, and summary statistics were averaged over 100 downsampling iterations. TRB sequences were retained for analysis only if CDR3 regions of at least seven amino acids were present. Diversity was assessed using a clonality score derived from Shannon entropy and using the Gini coefficient. In the repertoire networks, any two of the top 5000 CDR3 amino acid sequences were linked whenever the two sequences differed by an edit distance of one. For TRB CDR3 amino acid sequences, GLIPH2 was used to predict antigen specificity groups and MHC restriction. To flag known CMV, EBV, HIV or tissue antigen associations, CDR3 amino acid sequences were matched against VDJdb and McPAS-TCR. Pre-ART, post-ART and control groups were compared with Wilcoxon signed-rank tests and Holm-Bonferroni correction. TCRdb provides this immuneACCESS table in a form limited to in-frame rearrangements. Some clones are lacking; in checked studies, under half of them reflect an unresolved V gene, and why the rest are absent is not known. V, J and clone size derive from that table, while D and trimming were established from the DNA sequence. This sample has 9,500 to 15,000 clones in its table, and 82% of those were observed once. Roughly 18% of the sample lies in the top ten.

The TCR comes from a man aged 45-60 years with HIV. Sequences were derived from unsorted PBMCs, sampled around 8 years after starting antiretroviral therapy. The receptor chain draws on TRBV2 and TRBJ2-7; no confident D gene assignment can be made. The DNA is TGTGCCAGCACCGATCCGGGTAGAGGATCCTACGAGCAGTACTTC. Translated, this is CASTDPGRGSYEQYF. Supplemented by the reference TRBV2 and TRBJ2-7 proteins around the CDR3, the complete variable domain is EPEVTQTPSHQVTQMGQEVILRCVPISNHLYFYWYRQILGQKVEFLVSFYNNEISEKSEIFDDQFSVERPDGSNFTLKIRSTKLEDSAMYFCASTDPGRGSYEQYFGPGTRLTVT.